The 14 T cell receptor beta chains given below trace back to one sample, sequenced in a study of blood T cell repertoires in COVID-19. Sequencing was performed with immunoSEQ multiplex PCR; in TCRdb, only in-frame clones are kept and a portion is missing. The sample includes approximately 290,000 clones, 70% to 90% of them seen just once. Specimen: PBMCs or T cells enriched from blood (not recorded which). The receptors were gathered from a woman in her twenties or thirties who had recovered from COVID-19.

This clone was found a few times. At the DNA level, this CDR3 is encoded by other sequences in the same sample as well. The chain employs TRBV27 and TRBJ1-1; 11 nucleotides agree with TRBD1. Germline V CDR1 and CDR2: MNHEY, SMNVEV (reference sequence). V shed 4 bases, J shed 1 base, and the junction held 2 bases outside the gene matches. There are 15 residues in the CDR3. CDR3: CASSSGTGGNTEAFF. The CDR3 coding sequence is TGTGCCAGCAGTTCCGGGACAGGGGGGAACACTGAAGCTTTCTTT.

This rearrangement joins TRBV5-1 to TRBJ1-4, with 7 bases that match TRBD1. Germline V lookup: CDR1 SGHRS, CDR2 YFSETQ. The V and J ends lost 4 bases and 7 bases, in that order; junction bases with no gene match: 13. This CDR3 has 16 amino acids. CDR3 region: CASSAGIGGWVEKLFF. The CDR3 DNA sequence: TGCGCCAGCAGCGCTGGAATAGGGGGCTGGGTTGAAAAACTGTTTTTT.

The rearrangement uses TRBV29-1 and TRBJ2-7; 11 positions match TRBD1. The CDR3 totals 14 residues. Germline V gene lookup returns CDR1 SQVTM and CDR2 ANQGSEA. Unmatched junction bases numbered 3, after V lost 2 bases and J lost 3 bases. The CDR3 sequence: CSVEPGQGGYEQYF. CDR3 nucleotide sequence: TGCAGCGTTGAACCGGGACAGGGGGGCTACGAGCAGTACTTC.

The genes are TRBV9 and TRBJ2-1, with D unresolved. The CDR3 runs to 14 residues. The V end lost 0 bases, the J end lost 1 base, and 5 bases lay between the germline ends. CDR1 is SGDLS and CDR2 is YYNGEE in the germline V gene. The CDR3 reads CASSVVGSYNEQFF. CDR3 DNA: TGTGCCAGCAGCGTAGTCGGTTCCTACAATGAGCAGTTCTTC.

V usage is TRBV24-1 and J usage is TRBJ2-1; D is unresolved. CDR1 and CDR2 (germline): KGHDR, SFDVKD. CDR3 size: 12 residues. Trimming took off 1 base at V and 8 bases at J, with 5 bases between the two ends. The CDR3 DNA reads TGTGCCACCAGTGATTTTCGAGATGAGCAGTTCTTC. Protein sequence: CATSDFRDEQFF.

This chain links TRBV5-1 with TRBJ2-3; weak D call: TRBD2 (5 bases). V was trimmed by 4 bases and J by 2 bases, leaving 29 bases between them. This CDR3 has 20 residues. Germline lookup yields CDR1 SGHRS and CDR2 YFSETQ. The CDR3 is CASSGEYFAGRERVTDTQYF. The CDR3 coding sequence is TGCGCCAGCAGCGGGGAGTACTTTGCGGGCAGAGAGAGAGTCACAGATACGCAGTATTTT.

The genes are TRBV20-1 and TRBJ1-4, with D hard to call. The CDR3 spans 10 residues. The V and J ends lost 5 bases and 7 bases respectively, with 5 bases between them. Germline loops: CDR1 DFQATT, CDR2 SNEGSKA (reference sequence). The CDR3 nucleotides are TGCAGTGCTGCGTCTGAAAAACTGTTTTTT. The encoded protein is CSAASEKLFF.

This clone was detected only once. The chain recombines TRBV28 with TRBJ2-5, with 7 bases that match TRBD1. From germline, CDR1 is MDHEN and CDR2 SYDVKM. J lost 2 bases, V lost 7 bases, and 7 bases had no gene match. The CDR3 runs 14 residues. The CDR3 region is CASTTPGQQETQYF. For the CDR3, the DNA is TGTGCCAGCACCACACCGGGACAGCAAGAGACCCAGTACTTC.

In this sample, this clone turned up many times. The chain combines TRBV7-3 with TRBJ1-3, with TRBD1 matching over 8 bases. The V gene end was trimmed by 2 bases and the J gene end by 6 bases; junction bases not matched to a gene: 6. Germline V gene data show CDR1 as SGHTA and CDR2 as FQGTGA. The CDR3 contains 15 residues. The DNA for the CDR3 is TGTGCCAGCAGCTTATTATCAGGGGGCCAAAACACCATATATTTT. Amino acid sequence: CASSLLSGGQNTIYF.

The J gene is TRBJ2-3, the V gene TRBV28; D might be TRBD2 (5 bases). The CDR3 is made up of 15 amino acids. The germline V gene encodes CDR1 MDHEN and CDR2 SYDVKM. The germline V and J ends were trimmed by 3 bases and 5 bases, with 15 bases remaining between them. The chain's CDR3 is CASSLGLRGGDTQYF. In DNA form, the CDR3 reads TGTGCCAGCAGTTTGGGATTACGGGGTGGAGATACGCAGTATTTT.

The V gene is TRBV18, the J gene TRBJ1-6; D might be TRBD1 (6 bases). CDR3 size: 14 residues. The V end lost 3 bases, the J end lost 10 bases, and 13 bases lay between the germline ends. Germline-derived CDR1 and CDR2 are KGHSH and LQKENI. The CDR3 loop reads CASSPTGKESPLHF. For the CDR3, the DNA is TGTGCCAGCTCACCTACAGGGAAGGAGTCACCCCTCCACTTT.

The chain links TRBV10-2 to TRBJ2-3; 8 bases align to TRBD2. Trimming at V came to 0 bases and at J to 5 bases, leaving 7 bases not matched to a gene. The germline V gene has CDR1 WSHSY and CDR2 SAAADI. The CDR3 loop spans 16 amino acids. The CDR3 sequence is CASSESGGASGDTQYF. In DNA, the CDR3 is TGCGCCAGCAGTGAGTCCGGGGGGGCTTCGGGAGATACGCAGTATTTT.

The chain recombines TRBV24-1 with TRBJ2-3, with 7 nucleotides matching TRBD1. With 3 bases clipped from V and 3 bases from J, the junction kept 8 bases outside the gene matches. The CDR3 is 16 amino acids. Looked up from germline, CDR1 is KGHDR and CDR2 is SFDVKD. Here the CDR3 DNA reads TGTGCCACCAGTGATCAGTCCATACAGGGGACAGATACGCAGTATTTT. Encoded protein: CATSDQSIQGTDTQYF.

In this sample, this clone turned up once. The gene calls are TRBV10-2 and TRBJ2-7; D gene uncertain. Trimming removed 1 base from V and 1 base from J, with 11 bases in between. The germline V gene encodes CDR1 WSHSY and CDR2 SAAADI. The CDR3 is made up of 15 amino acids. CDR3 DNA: TGCGCCAGCAGTGAGTTGGCACATACGTCCTACGAGCAGTACTTC. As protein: CASSELAHTSYEQYF.